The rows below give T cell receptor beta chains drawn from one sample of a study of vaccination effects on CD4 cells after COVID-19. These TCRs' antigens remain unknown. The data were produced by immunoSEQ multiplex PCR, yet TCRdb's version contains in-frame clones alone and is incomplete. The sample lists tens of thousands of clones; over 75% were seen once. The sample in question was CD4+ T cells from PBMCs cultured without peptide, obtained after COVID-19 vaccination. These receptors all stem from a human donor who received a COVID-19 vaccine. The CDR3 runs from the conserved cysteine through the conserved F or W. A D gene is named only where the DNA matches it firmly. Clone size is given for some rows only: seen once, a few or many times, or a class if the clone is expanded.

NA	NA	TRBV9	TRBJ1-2	TGTGCCAGCAGCGCACGGGGACGGAACTATGGCTACACCTTC	CASSARGRNYGYTF
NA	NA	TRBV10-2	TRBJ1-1	TGCGCCAGCAGACAGGACCAGAACACTGAAGCTTTCTTT	CASRQDQNTEAFF
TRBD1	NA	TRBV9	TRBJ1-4	TGTGCCAGCAGCGCCCAGACAGGGAAAGGGGAAAAACTGTTTTTT	CASSAQTGKGEKLFF
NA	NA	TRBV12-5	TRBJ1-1	TGTGCTAGTGGTTTCCTTGCGGGACAATTGAACACTGAAGCTTTCTTT	CASGFLAGQLNTEAFF
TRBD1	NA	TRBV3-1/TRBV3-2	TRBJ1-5	TGTGCCAGCAGCCTAACAGGGGGCCTGGGTAGCAATCAGCCCCAGCATTTT	CASSLTGGLGSNQPQHF
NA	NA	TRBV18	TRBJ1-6	TGTGCCAGCTCACCACGAGGGTCAGGAGATAATTCACCCCTCCACTTT	CASSPRGSGDNSPLHF
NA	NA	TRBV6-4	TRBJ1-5	TGTGCCAGCAGTGCCCTCTTGGGACAGCCCCAGCATTTT	CASSALLGQPQHF
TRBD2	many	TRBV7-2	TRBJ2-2	TGTGCCAGCAGCTTACAGGGAGGGACCACCGGGGAGCTGTTTTTT	CASSLQGGTTGELFF
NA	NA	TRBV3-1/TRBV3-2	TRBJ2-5	TGTGCCAGCAGCCAAGTGGGGGAGACCCAGTACTTC	CASSQVGETQYF
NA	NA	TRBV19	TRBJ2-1	TGTGCCAGTAGTATGGGATTAATGAGCTCCTACAATGAGCAGTTCTTC	CASSMGLMSSYNEQFF
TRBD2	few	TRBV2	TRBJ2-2	TGTGCCAGCATTTGGGGACTAGCGGGGACCGGGGAGCTGTTTTTT	CASIWGLAGTGELFF
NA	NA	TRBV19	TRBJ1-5	TGTGCCAGTAGTATAGCGGGCGGTTACAATCAGCCCCAGCATTTT	CASSIAGGYNQPQHF
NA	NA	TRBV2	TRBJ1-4	TGTGCCAGCGTGCAAGAGACAAGAAATGAAAAACTGTTTTTT	CASVQETRNEKLFF
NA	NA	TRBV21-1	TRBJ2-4	TGTGCCAGCAGCAAAGGACTAGCGGGGGGGCGGGGCAAAAACATTCAGTACTTC	CASSKGLAGGRGKNIQYF
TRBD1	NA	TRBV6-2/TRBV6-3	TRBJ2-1	TGTGCCAGCAGTAATCCCGGGACAGCCTCCTACAATGAGCAGTTCTTC	CASSNPGTASYNEQFF
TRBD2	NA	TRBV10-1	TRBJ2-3	TGCGCCAGCAGTCGGACTAGCGGGGGACCCACAGATACGCAGTATTTT	CASSRTSGGPTDTQYF
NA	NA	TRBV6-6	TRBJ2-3	TGTGCCAGCAGTTACCTCGAAAAACTGAACACAGATACGCAGTATTTT	CASSYLEKLNTDTQYF
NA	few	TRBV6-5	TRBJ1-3	TGTGCCAGCAGTTACGACAGAAGCTCTGGAAACACCATATATTTT	CASSYDRSSGNTIYF
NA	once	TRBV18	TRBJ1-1	TGTGCCAGCTCCCGTAGAGGGGCGAGGGGCACTGAAGCTTTCTTT	CASSRRGARGTEAFF
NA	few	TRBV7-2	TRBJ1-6	TGTGCCAGCAGCCCCCGTATGCAAGCCGGGACAACGAATAATTCACCCCTCCACTTT	CASSPRMQAGTTNNSPLHF
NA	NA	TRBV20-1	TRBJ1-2	TGCAGTGCTAGTCCCGGGTCCGACAACCCACTTAATGGATTC	CSASPGSDNPLNGF
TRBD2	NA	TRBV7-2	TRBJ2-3	TGTGCCAGCAGCTCCTTTAGCGGGGGCACAGATACGCAGTATTTT	CASSSFSGGTDTQYF
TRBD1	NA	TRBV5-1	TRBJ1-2	TGCGCCAGCAGCTTGGACAGACAGGGTTGGGTATTC	CASSLDRQGWVF
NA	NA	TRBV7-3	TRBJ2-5	TGTGCCAGCAGCTTAACCGGGTCAGGACAAGAGACCCAGTACTTC	CASSLTGSGQETQYF
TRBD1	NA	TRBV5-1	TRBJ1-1	TGCGCCAGCAGCTTGGCGGGACAGTTCAACACTGAAGCTTTCTTT	CASSLAGQFNTEAFF
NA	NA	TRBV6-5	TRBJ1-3	TGTGCCAGCAGTTACTCTGCTAGGGGTGCTGGAAACACCATATATTTT	CASSYSARGAGNTIYF
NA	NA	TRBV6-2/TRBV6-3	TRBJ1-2	TGTGCCAGCAGTTACCTGGGGAACTATGGCTACACCTTC	CASSYLGNYGYTF
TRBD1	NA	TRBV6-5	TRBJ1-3	TGTGCCAGCAGCCCACGGACAGGGACTGGAAACACCATATATTTT	CASSPRTGTGNTIYF
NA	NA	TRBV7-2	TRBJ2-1	TGTGCCAGCAGTATCAAAAGAGAGCAGTTCTTC	CASSIKREQFF
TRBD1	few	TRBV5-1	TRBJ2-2	TGCGCCAGCCAGCCCGGGACAGGGAACACCGGGGAGCTGTTTTTT	CASQPGTGNTGELFF
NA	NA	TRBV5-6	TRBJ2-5	TGTGCCAGCAGCTTGGTGGCCTCCCAAGAGACCCAGTACTTC	CASSLVASQETQYF
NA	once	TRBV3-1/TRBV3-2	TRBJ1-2	TGTGCCAGCAGCCACCGCCTTTGGACGGAAAGCTATGGCTACACCTTC	CASSHRLWTESYGYTF
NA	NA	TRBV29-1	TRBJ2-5	TGCAGCGTTGGACTTGGCCAAGAGACCCAGTACTTC	CSVGLGQETQYF
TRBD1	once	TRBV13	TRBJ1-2	TGTGCCAGCAGCTCCAACTACAGGGGGCTCTATGGCTACACCTTC	CASSSNYRGLYGYTF
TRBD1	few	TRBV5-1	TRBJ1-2	TGCGCCAGCAGCCCTCAGATGACAGGGGCTGGGGGCTACACCTTC	CASSPQMTGAGGYTF
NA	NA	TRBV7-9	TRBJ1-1	TGTGCCAGCAGCTTAAAAGGTTTCCAGGGACCGAACACTGAAGCTTTCTTT	CASSLKGFQGPNTEAFF
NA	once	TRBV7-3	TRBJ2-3	TGTGCCAGCAGCCTTCACCCTAGCACAGATACGCAGTATTTT	CASSLHPSTDTQYF
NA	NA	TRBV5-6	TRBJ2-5	TGTGCCAGCAGCCCCTGGGATTTGGAGACCCAGTACTTC	CASSPWDLETQYF
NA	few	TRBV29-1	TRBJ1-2	TGCAGCGTTGGGGGCCGATTAGGTGGCTACACCTTC	CSVGGRLGGYTF
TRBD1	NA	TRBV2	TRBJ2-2	TGTGCCAGCAGTTTCGGACAGGGGTACACCGGGGAGCTGTTTTTT	CASSFGQGYTGELFF
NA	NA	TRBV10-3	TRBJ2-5	TGTGCCATCAGTGAACAGGTGGAGACCCAGTACTTC	CAISEQVETQYF
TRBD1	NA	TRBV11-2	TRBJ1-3	TGTGCCAGCAGTTCACAGGGGACGGCTGGAAACACCATATATTTT	CASSSQGTAGNTIYF
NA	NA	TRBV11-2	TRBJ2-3	TGTGCCAGCAGCTCCCAGCGCCTATCAGATACGCAGTATTTT	CASSSQRLSDTQYF
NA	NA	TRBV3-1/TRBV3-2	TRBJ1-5	TGTGCCAGCAGCCAGAACACCTATCAGCCCCAGCATTTT	CASSQNTYQPQHF
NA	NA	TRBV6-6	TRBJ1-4	TGTGCCAGCACCATCGCCGCTAATGAAAAACTGTTTTTT	CASTIAANEKLFF
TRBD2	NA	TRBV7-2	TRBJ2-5	TGTGCCAGCAGCTCGGGGACTATTCTGGAGACCCAGTACTTC	CASSSGTILETQYF
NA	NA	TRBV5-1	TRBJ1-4	TGCGCCAGCAGCTTGGGTGTTAATGAAAAACTGTTTTTT	CASSLGVNEKLFF
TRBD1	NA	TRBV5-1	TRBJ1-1	TGCGCCAGCAGCTTGGGGACAGGGGGCGAGGAGACTGAAGCTTTCTTT	CASSLGTGGEETEAFF
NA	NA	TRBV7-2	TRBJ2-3	TGTGCCAGCAGCTTAGCAGGAAAAAGCACAGATACGCAGTATTTT	CASSLAGKSTDTQYF
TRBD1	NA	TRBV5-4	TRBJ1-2	TGTGCCAGCAGCCCAACACAGGGGACCTATGGCTACACCTTC	CASSPTQGTYGYTF
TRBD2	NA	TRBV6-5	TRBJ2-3	TGTGCCAGCAGACAGCGGGGGTCTAGCACAGATACGCAGTATTTT	CASRQRGSSTDTQYF
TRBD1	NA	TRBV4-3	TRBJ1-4	TGCGCCAGCAGCCCCAGGGGGTTTACCCCTCAGGAAAAACTGTTTTTT	CASSPRGFTPQEKLFF
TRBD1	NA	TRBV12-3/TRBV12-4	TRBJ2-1	TGTGCCAGCAGACAGGGGGCGGTAAATGAGCAGTTCTTC	CASRQGAVNEQFF
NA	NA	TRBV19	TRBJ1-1	TGTGCCAGTAGTATAGATCTATTCACGGGAACTGAAGCTTTCTTT	CASSIDLFTGTEAFF
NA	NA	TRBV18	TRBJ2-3	TGTGCCAGCTCACCTGGCCCGAGCACAGATACGCAGTATTTT	CASSPGPSTDTQYF
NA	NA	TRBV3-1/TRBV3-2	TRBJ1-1	TGTGCCAGCAAACGTTTGGGGGGAGTGAACACTGAAGCTTTCTTT	CASKRLGGVNTEAFF